These 30 T cell receptor beta chains originate from one sample sequenced in a study of chemoradiotherapy in HPV16-positive cancers (dated by TCRdb to the early 2020s). Preparation of the library involved the immunoSEQ multiplex PCR assay. TCRdb limited this immuneACCESS table to in-frame rearrangements with V and J called. A share of clones is missing; checked studies link under half to unresolved V genes, and the rest is unexplained. The sample has about 14,000 clones on record, around 79% of them singletons. The biggest ten clones account for 8.5% to 10% of the sample. Sample collection was performed from a patient who underwent chemoradiotherapy. The receptors shown here come from a human donor with HPV-associated anogenital cancer.

The chain is built from TRBV7-9 and TRBJ2-1, with D possibly being TRBD2 (6 bases). Trimming left V 5 bases short and J 8 bases short, with 16 bases between. In germline, CDR1 is SEHNR, CDR2 FQNEAQ (reference sequence). The CDR3 consists of 14 residues. The chain's CDR3 is CASSLWSGADEQFF. The CDR3 bases are TGTGCCAGCAGCCTATGGTCGGGAGCGGATGAGCAGTTCTTC.

This clone has a single count. V is TRBV7-8 and J is TRBJ1-5; D gene uncertain. This CDR3 spans 15 amino acids. Trimming removed 1 base from V and 1 base from J, with 8 bases in between. CDR1 SGHVS and CDR2 FQNEAQ come from the germline V gene. The CDR3 reads CASSLGVASNQPQHF. CDR3 in DNA: TGTGCCAGCAGCTTAGGGGTGGCAAGCAATCAGCCCCAGCATTTT.

A few counts support this clone. The V gene is TRBV7-9, the J gene TRBJ2-7, with no clear D. This CDR3 has 12 amino acids. Germline CDR1 and CDR2: SEHNR and FQNEAQ (reference sequence). V was pared by 2 bases and J by 3 bases, with 5 bases between. The CDR3 loop reads CASSLTVYEQYF. DNA for the CDR3: TGTGCCAGCAGCTTAACGGTCTACGAGCAGTACTTC.

The chain employs TRBV6-5 and TRBJ2-7, with a weak D call TRBD2 (5 bases). Deletions cut 6 bases from V and 6 bases from J, with 18 bases between. There are 14 residues in the CDR3. Germline values: CDR1 MNHEY, CDR2 SVGAGI. The CDR3 sequence is CASSRRGPRSEQYF. The DNA of the CDR3 is TGTGCCAGCAGCCGTAGAGGGCCCAGGAGCGAGCAGTACTTC.

V usage is TRBV5-1 and J usage is TRBJ1-3; 9 bases map to TRBD1. The ends lost 1 base at V and 4 bases at J; junction bases unmatched: 12. The CDR3 extends over 18 amino acids. Germline V gene sequence: CDR1 SGHRS, CDR2 YFSETQ. CDR3 sequence: CASSLSWTGAIGGNTIYF. CDR3 nucleotide sequence: TGCGCCAGCAGCTTGTCCTGGACAGGGGCAATAGGAGGAAACACCATATATTTT.

V gene TRBV18 combines with J gene TRBJ2-7, with D perhaps matching TRBD1 or TRBD2 (5 bases each). V lost 2 bases to trimming and J lost 6 bases, with 5 bases between them. The germline gives CDR1 KGHSH, CDR2 LQKENI. The length of the CDR3 is 11 residues. The CDR3 DNA reads TGTGCCAGCTCACCAGGGGGCGAGCAGTACTTC. Its protein product is CASSPGGEQYF.

This CDR3 is CATSIGHHPEKLFF. The CDR3 nucleotides read TGTGCCACCAGTATCGGACACCACCCCGAAAAACTGTTTTTT. The genes are TRBV15 and TRBJ1-4; D might be TRBD1 (5 bases). The CDR3 extends over 14 amino acids. The V gene lost 6 bases and the J gene lost 8 bases, with 16 bases spanning the gap. Germline V CDR1 and CDR2: LNHNV, YYDKDF (reference sequence).

V and J are TRBV5-1 and TRBJ2-1; D gene uncertain. Germline assignment: CDR1 SGHRS and CDR2 YFSETQ. Trimming took 0 bases from V and 9 from J, leaving 13 bases between them. The CDR3 runs to 14 residues. CDR3 amino acids: CASSLGSGRAEQFF. As DNA, the CDR3 is TGCGCCAGCAGCTTGGGGTCCGGAAGGGCTGAGCAGTTCTTC. The complete variable domain, with remaining parts taken from reference TRBV5-1 and TRBJ2-1, reads KAGVTQTPRYLIKTRGQQVTLSCSPISGHRSVSWYQQTPGQGLQFLFEYFSETQRNKGNFPGRFSGRQFSNSRSEMNVSTLELGDSALYLCASSLGSGRAEQFFGPGTRLTVL.

In its sample, this clone was seen once. This rearrangement joins TRBV30 to TRBJ2-1; no definite D call. Trimming cost V 3 bases and J 8 bases, with 11 bases left between them. The V gene's germline CDR1 is GTSNPN and CDR2 SVGIG (reference sequence). The CDR3 totals 12 residues. CDR3 sequence (DNA): TGTGCCTGGAGCCTTTTTAGTCATGAGCAGTTCTTC. Translation gives CAWSLFSHEQFF.

The chain employs TRBV11-3 and TRBJ2-6; 9 bases fit TRBD1. V lost 6 bases, J lost 2 bases, and 14 bases stayed unmatched. The CDR3 is 19 amino acids. Germline CDR1 SGHNT, CDR2 YENEEA. This chain's CDR3 is CASSPRAGTGRTGANVLTF. The CDR3 region has the DNA TGTGCCAGCAGTCCCCGGGCCGGGACAGGGCGCACTGGGGCCAACGTCCTGACTTTC.

V and J are TRBV18 and TRBJ2-3, with 8 nucleotides matching TRBD2. Losses at the gene ends were 4 bases for V and 4 bases for J; bases not matched to a gene: 4. The length of the CDR3 is 14 residues. CDR1 KGHSH and CDR2 LQKENI come from the germline V gene. This CDR3 is CASSLGRAPDTQYF. The CDR3 bases are TGTGCCAGCTCACTCGGGAGGGCTCCAGATACGCAGTATTTT.

The rearrangement joins TRBV7-2 to TRBJ1-5; maybe TRBD1 (5 bases). CDR1 and CDR2 from the germline V gene are SGHTA and FQGNSA. The CDR3 spans 14 residues. V lost 7 bases and J lost 6, with 16 bases in between. Here the CDR3 DNA reads TGTGCCAGCACTCCGTTGGGGGGAGGTCAGCCCCAGCATTTT. The encoded protein is CASTPLGGGQPQHF. Filled out from reference TRBV7-2 and TRBJ1-5, the complete variable domain reads GAGVSQSPSNKVTEKGKDVELRCDPISGHTALYWYRQSLGQGLEFLIYFQGNSAPDKSGLPSDRFSAERTGGSVSTLTIQRTQQEDSAVYLCASTPLGGGQPQHFGDGTRLSIL.

The rearrangement joins TRBV5-5 to TRBJ2-2, with D maybe TRBD2 (5 bases). Germline CDR1 reads SGHKS; CDR2 reads YYEKEE (reference sequence). CDR3 length: 15 amino acids. Trimming stripped 0 bases from V and 4 bases from J, with 10 bases between. The CDR3: CASSLEGAGTGELFF. The DNA of the CDR3 is TGTGCCAGCAGCTTGGAGGGTGCGGGCACCGGGGAGCTGTTTTTT.

The table lists this clone with a few counts. The chain couples TRBV5-1 to TRBJ1-5; 7 nucleotides align to TRBD1. V shed 4 bases, J shed 5 bases, and the junction held 6 bases outside the gene matches. There are 14 residues in the CDR3. CDR1 is SGHRS and CDR2 is YFSETQ in the germline V gene. The CDR3 DNA sequence: TGCGCCAGCAGCCAATCAGGGGGGGATCAGCCCCAGCATTTT. Translated: CASSQSGGDQPQHF. The whole variable domain, filled in from reference TRBV5-1 and TRBJ1-5, reads KAGVTQTPRYLIKTRGQQVTLSCSPISGHRSVSWYQQTPGQGLQFLFEYFSETQRNKGNFPGRFSGRQFSNSRSEMNVSTLELGDSALYLCASSQSGGDQPQHFGDGTRLSIL.

The chain uses TRBV7-8 and TRBJ2-7; the match to TRBD1 covers 8 bases. With V trimmed by 5 bases and J by 4 bases, 10 bases remained unmatched. This CDR3 is 15 amino acids long. The germline CDR1 and CDR2 sequences are SGHVS and FQNEAQ. The CDR3 is CASSGSRDRIYEQYF. CDR3 DNA sequence: TGTGCCAGCAGCGGAAGCCGGGACAGGATTTACGAGCAGTACTTC.

The chain links TRBV5-6 to TRBJ1-6; D is uncertain. Trimming took off 1 base at V and 9 bases at J, with 14 bases between the two ends. The CDR3 contains 15 residues. CDR1 and CDR2 (germline): SGHDT, YYEEEE. The CDR3 DNA sequence: TGTGCCAGCAGCTTGAGCAATAGCGAGAGTTCACCCCTCCACTTT. It yields the protein CASSLSNSESSPLHF. Based on the CDR3 plus reference TRBV5-6 and TRBJ1-6, the full variable domain is DAGVTQSPTHLIKTRGQQVTLRCSPKSGHDTVSWYQQALGQGPQFIFQYYEEEERQRGNFPDRFSGHQFPNYSSELNVNALLLGDSALYLCASSLSNSESSPLHFGNGTRLTVT.

In its sample, this clone was seen a few times. The chain combines TRBV18 with TRBJ1-5, with 7 positions matching TRBD1. Germline trimming cut 3 bases from V and 1 base from J; bases unmatched to any gene: 6. CDR1 is KGHSH and CDR2 is LQKENI in the germline V gene. The CDR3 consists of 16 residues. This CDR3 reads CASSPGAGGSNQPQHF. The DNA of the CDR3 is TGTGCCAGCTCACCGGGGGCAGGGGGGAGCAATCAGCCCCAGCATTTT.

The chain joins TRBV5-5 to TRBJ2-2, with 8 bases that match TRBD2. The V segment lost 3 bases and the J segment 4 bases; nucleotides outside the gene matches: 8. CDR1 SGHKS and CDR2 YYEKEE come from the germline V gene (reference sequence). This CDR3 is 16 amino acids long. CDR3 coding DNA: TGTGCCAGCAGCTGGAGTCTAGCGGGTTTCACCGGGGAGCTGTTTTTT. Its translation is CASSWSLAGFTGELFF.

The J gene is TRBJ1-1, the V gene TRBV5-1, with 8 bases fitting TRBD1. The germline gives CDR1 SGHRS, CDR2 YFSETQ. Trimming removed 4 bases from V and 5 bases from J; junction bases left unmatched: 4. The CDR3 runs to 13 residues. DNA of the CDR3: TGCGCCAGCAGCAAAGGACAGGGAACTGAAGCTTTCTTT. Protein product: CASSKGQGTEAFF.

This chain joins TRBV7-8 and TRBJ1-1; no reliable D call. Per germline, CDR1 SGHVS and CDR2 FQNEAQ. The CDR3 contains 15 residues. The germline V and J ends were trimmed by 1 base and 4 bases, with 13 bases remaining between them. The DNA of the CDR3 is TGTGCCAGCAGCTTAGAGCCTTATAGTGGCACTGAAGCTTTCTTT. Its protein product is CASSLEPYSGTEAFF.

The V gene is TRBV11-3, the J gene TRBJ2-1; 13 positions match TRBD2. V lost 5 bases and J lost 8; bases outside the gene matches: 3. Germline V lookup: CDR1 SGHNT, CDR2 YENEEA. The CDR3 totals 14 residues. The CDR3 sequence: CASSGTSGIYEQFF. CDR3 nucleotide sequence: TGTGCCAGCAGCGGGACTAGCGGGATCTATGAGCAGTTCTTC. Full variable domain (remainder filled in from reference TRBV11-3 and TRBJ2-1): EAGVVQSPRYKIIEKKQPVAFWCNPISGHNTLYWYLQNLGQGPELLIRYENEEAVDDSQLPKDRFSAERLKGVDSTLKIQPAELGDSAVYLCASSGTSGIYEQFFGPGTRLTVL.

The chain carries TRBV7-8 and TRBJ1-2; D unclear. Germline CDR1 reads SGHVS; CDR2 reads FQNEAQ. The CDR3 consists of 13 residues. Trimming left V 1 base short and J 2 bases short, with 5 bases between. The CDR3 nucleotides are TGTGCCAGCAGCTTAGTTCAGAACTATGGCTACACCTTC. This codes for CASSLVQNYGYTF.

The rearrangement uses TRBV6-5 and TRBJ2-7; D remains unclear. Germline V gene sequence: CDR1 MNHEY, CDR2 SVGAGI. Trimming pared 2 bases from V and 5 bases from J, leaving 13 bases between. The CDR3 covers 14 residues. CDR3 protein: CASSYLRTFHEQYF. CDR3 DNA sequence: TGTGCCAGCAGTTACCTTAGGACCTTCCACGAGCAGTACTTC.

This chain joins TRBV9 and TRBJ1-4; TRBD1 agrees at 8 bases. CDR1 and CDR2 (germline): SGDLS, YYNGEE. The CDR3 covers 15 residues. V shed 1 base and J 7 bases; nucleotides not matched to a gene: 6. This CDR3 is CASSVFGTGGEKLFF. The CDR3 bases are TGTGCCAGCAGCGTATTCGGGACAGGCGGTGAAAAACTGTTTTTT.

This clone has only a few counts. V is TRBV5-1 and J is TRBJ2-7; D is ambiguous. Germline CDR1 and CDR2: SGHRS and YFSETQ. Trimming took off 0 bases at V and 6 bases at J, with 10 bases between the two ends. This CDR3 comprises 13 residues. The CDR3 reads CASSLAGSSEQYF. The DNA for the CDR3 is TGCGCCAGCAGCTTGGCCGGTTCCAGCGAGCAGTACTTC.

This clone appeared a few times. This chain uses TRBV7-2 with TRBJ2-7; no clear D gene. Trimming took 0 bases from V and 6 from J, leaving 12 bases between them. Germline assignment: CDR1 SGHTA and CDR2 FQGNSA. This CDR3 has 14 amino acids. In DNA, the CDR3 is TGTGCCAGCAGCTTAGCGGGAAATGGTTTCGAGCAGTACTTC. It yields the protein CASSLAGNGFEQYF. Complete variable domain (other parts from reference TRBV7-2 and TRBJ2-7): GAGVSQSPSNKVTEKGKDVELRCDPISGHTALYWYRQSLGQGLEFLIYFQGNSAPDKSGLPSDRFSAERTGGSVSTLTIQRTQQEDSAVYLCASSLAGNGFEQYFGPGTRLTVT.

The CDR3 bases are TGTGCCAGCAGCAAATTCCTCGACACCGGGGAGCTGTTTTTT. Translated, it gives CASSKFLDTGELFF. This sequence joins TRBV11-3 and TRBJ2-2; D unclear. V was shortened by 5 bases and J by 3 bases, with 10 bases between the two germline ends. This CDR3 spans 14 amino acids. In germline, CDR1 is SGHNT, CDR2 YENEEA.

This chain joins TRBV6-6 and TRBJ1-1; 8 bases agree with TRBD1. From germline, CDR1 is MNHNY and CDR2 SVGAGI (reference sequence). J gave up 5 bases and V 1 base, and 0 bases lay outside the gene matches. CDR3 length equals 13 residues. CDR3 residues: CASSYYRGTEAFF. The CDR3, as DNA: TGTGCCAGCAGTTACTACAGGGGGACTGAAGCTTTCTTT.

This clone was detected only a few times. This chain uses TRBV4-1 with TRBJ1-1; D unclear. Trimming removed 6 bases at V and 3 bases at J, with 14 bases between. The CDR3 is 14 residues long. CDR1 MGHRA and CDR2 YSYEKL come from the germline V gene. The CDR3 bases are TGCGCCAGCAGAGGAATTTTGAAAGACACTGAAGCTTTCTTT. This gives the protein CASRGILKDTEAFF.

The CDR3: CASTLGTIQETQYF. DNA of the CDR3: TGTGCCAGCACTCTAGGGACGATTCAAGAGACCCAGTACTTC. This sequence joins TRBV6-1 and TRBJ2-5; D could derive from TRBD1 or TRBD2 (5 bases each). V was trimmed by 7 bases and J by 2 bases, leaving 14 bases between them. The CDR3 sequence is 14 residues long. Germline V gene data show CDR1 as MNHNS and CDR2 as SASEGT.